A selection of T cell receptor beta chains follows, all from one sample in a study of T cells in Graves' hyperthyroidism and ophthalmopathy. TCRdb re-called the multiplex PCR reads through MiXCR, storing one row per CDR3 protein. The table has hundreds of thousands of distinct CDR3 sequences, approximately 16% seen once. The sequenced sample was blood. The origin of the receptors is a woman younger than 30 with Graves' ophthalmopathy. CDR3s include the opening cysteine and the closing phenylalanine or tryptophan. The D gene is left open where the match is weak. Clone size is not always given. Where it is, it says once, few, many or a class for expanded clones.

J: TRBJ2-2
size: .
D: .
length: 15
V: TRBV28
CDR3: CASSSGSRGTGELFF
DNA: TGTGCCAGCAGCTCCGGGAGTCGGGGAACCGGGGAGCTGTTTTTT

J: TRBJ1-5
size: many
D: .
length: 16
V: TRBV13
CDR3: CASSLGLGGFNQPQHF
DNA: TGTGCCAGCAGCTTAGGCCTTGGGGGGTTCAATCAGCCCCAGCATTTT

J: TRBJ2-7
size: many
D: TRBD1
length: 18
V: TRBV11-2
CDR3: CASSFVGTGSTFSYEQYF
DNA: TGTGCCAGCAGCTTTGTAGGGACAGGGTCAACCTTTAGCTACGAGCAGTACTTC

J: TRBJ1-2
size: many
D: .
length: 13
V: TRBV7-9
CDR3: CASSHYDRNGYTF
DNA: TGTGCCAGCAGCCACTACGATCGGAATGGCTACACCTTC

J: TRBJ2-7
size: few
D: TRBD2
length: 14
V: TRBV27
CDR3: CASSLVRGTDEQYF
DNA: TGTGCCAGCAGTTTAGTGCGGGGGACTGACGAGCAGTACTTC

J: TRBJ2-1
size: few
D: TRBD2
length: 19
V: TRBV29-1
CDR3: CSVSYPGTSGRSSYNEQFF
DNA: TGCAGCGTCTCCTACCCCGGGACTAGCGGGAGGAGCTCCTACAATGAGCAGTTCTTC

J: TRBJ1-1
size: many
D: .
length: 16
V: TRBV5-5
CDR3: CASSLGTVTRNTEAFF
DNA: TGTGCCAGCAGCTTGGGAACAGTGACCCGGAACACTGAAGCTTTCTTT

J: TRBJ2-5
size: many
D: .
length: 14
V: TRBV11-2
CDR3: CASSLDRDQETQYF
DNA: TGTGCCAGCAGCTTAGACAGAGACCAAGAGACCCAGTACTTC

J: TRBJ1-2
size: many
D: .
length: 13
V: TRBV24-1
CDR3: CATSVDSNYGYTF
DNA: TGTGCCACCAGCGTTGACAGCAACTATGGCTACACCTTC

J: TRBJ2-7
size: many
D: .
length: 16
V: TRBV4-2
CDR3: CASSQDVRGGSYEQYF
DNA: TGTGCCAGCAGCCAAGATGTGCGGGGTGGATCCTACGAGCAGTACTTC